This TCR beta chain originates from a study of Tregs in tolerant kidney transplant recipients. Sequenced by immunoSEQ multiplex PCR; TCRdb stores in-frame clones only, minus some. The sample shows about 77,000 clones, roughly 98% of them seen only once. In germline, CDR1 is SGHRS, CDR2 YFSETQ. There are 14 residues in the CDR3. With 1 base removed from V and 0 bases from J, the gap between germline ends came to 7 bases. Thawed PBMCs were FACS-sorted into unstimulated CD4+CD25+CD127- regulatory T cells, CD4+CD25- non-regulatory cells, CD4 and CD8 cells. The V gene is TRBV5-1, the J gene TRBJ1-1; D call uncertain. This clonotype was sampled from a human donor who received a combined kidney and bone marrow transplant. Sample: CD4+ T cells from blood, taken before the transplant. For the CDR3, the DNA is TGCGCCAGCAGCTTGTTCGGGATGAACACTGAAGCTTTCTTT. Protein: CASSLFGMNTEAFF.